This TCR beta chain originates from a study of early T cells in non-severe SARS-CoV-2 infection. Trimming left V 4 bases short and J 9 bases short, with 10 bases between. This CDR3 region has 12 residues. Germline CDR1 and CDR2: SGHVS and FQNEAQ. This clonotype turned up a few times. Individual cDNA molecules each received unique molecular identifiers attached to them. TCRdb analysed the 5' RACE reads with MiXCR anew, one entry per CDR3 protein. The table includes under 60,000 distinct CDR3 sequences, about 10% detected once. This receptor was obtained from an adult who was a healthcare worker with PCR-confirmed SARS-CoV-2 infection or an uninfected control (not recorded which). The genes are TRBV7-8 and TRBJ2-1; D is unresolved. Here the sequenced sample was whole blood, taken at baseline. The CDR3 protein is CASSSYSGEQFF. In DNA, the CDR3 is TGTGCCAGCAGCTCATATTCGGGTGAGCAGTTCTTC.